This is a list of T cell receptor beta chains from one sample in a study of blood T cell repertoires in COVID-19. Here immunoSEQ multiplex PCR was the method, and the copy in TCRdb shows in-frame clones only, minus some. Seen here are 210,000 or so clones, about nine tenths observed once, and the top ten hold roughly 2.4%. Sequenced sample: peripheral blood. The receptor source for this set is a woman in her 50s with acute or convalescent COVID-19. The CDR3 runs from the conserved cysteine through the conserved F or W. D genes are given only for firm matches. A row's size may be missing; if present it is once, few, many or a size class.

CDR3 DNA: TGTGCCAGTAGTATAAGAGACAGGGACACAGATACGCAGTATTTT
CDR3 protein: CASSIRDRDTDTQYF
J gene: TRBJ2-3
CDR3 length: 15
V gene: TRBV19
D gene: TRBD1
clone size: .

CDR3 DNA: TGTGCCAGTAGTAACAGGGCTGACACTGAAGCTTTCTTT
CDR3 protein: CASSNRADTEAFF
J gene: TRBJ1-1
CDR3 length: 13
V gene: TRBV19
D gene: .
clone size: .

CDR3 DNA: TGTGCCAGCAGCTTAACTATAAAGCGGAGCACAGATACGCAGTATTTT
CDR3 protein: CASSLTIKRSTDTQYF
J gene: TRBJ2-3
CDR3 length: 16
V gene: TRBV7-6
D gene: .
clone size: .

CDR3 DNA: TGTGCCAGCAGCGCCGGGACAGGGAAAGGAAACACCATATATTTT
CDR3 protein: CASSAGTGKGNTIYF
J gene: TRBJ1-3
CDR3 length: 15
V gene: TRBV11-3
D gene: TRBD1
clone size: .

CDR3 DNA: TGTGCCTGGAATAAAATTGATACGCAGTATTTT
CDR3 protein: CAWNKIDTQYF
J gene: TRBJ2-3
CDR3 length: 11
V gene: TRBV30
D gene: .
clone size: .

CDR3 DNA: TGTGCCAGCAGCCTGGGACAGGGATACAATGAGCAGTTCTTC
CDR3 protein: CASSLGQGYNEQFF
J gene: TRBJ2-1
CDR3 length: 14
V gene: TRBV6-5
D gene: TRBD1
clone size: .

CDR3 DNA: TGTGCCAGCAGCTCGGGGACAGGGGTAGGGGATGAGCAGTTCTTC
CDR3 protein: CASSSGTGVGDEQFF
J gene: TRBJ2-1
CDR3 length: 15
V gene: TRBV11-3
D gene: TRBD1
clone size: .

CDR3 DNA: TGTGCCAGCAGCCAAGAGGACAGGGGTGGGACTGAAGCTTTCTTT
CDR3 protein: CASSQEDRGGTEAFF
J gene: TRBJ1-1
CDR3 length: 15
V gene: TRBV4-2
D gene: TRBD1
clone size: .

CDR3 DNA: TGTGCCAGCAGCCCCGGACTAGCGGGGGGGCTATCCTACAATGAGCAGTTCTTC
CDR3 protein: CASSPGLAGGLSYNEQFF
J gene: TRBJ2-1
CDR3 length: 18
V gene: TRBV5-4
D gene: TRBD2
clone size: .

CDR3 DNA: TGTGCCAGCAGCCTCGATAGCGGAACGACTGCTGAGCAGTTCTTC
CDR3 protein: CASSLDSGTTAEQFF
J gene: TRBJ2-1
CDR3 length: 15
V gene: TRBV3-1/TRBV3-2
D gene: .
clone size: few

CDR3 DNA: TGTGCCATCAGTGAAGGCGGCCCTAGCACAGATACGCAGTATTTT
CDR3 protein: CAISEGGPSTDTQYF
J gene: TRBJ2-3
CDR3 length: 15
V gene: TRBV10-3
D gene: .
clone size: .

CDR3 DNA: TGTGCCAGCAGCCTATGGGGGCGCAATCAGCCCCAGCATTTT
CDR3 protein: CASSLWGRNQPQHF
J gene: TRBJ1-5
CDR3 length: 14
V gene: TRBV5-6
D gene: .
clone size: .

CDR3 DNA: TGTGCCAGCAGCGCCCGACTAGCGGGAGGTCTTGGGGAGCAGTTCTTC
CDR3 protein: CASSARLAGGLGEQFF
J gene: TRBJ2-1
CDR3 length: 16
V gene: TRBV9
D gene: TRBD2
clone size: .

CDR3 DNA: TGTGCCAGTCAGGGGTCTTCTGGAAACACCATATATTTT
CDR3 protein: CASQGSSGNTIYF
J gene: TRBJ1-3
CDR3 length: 13
V gene: TRBV19
D gene: .
clone size: .

CDR3 DNA: TGTGCCAGCAGCCAAGGGCGAGGGTTTAAACTCGGTGAGCAGTTCTTC
CDR3 protein: CASSQGRGFKLGEQFF
J gene: TRBJ2-1
CDR3 length: 16
V gene: TRBV14
D gene: .
clone size: .

CDR3 DNA: TGCACCAGCAGCCAGGACAGGGAGTATAGCAATCAGCCCCAGCATTTT
CDR3 protein: CTSSQDREYSNQPQHF
J gene: TRBJ1-5
CDR3 length: 16
V gene: TRBV1
D gene: .
clone size: .

CDR3 DNA: TGTGCCAGTAAAAGGGACAGGGGGAACACTGAAGCTTTCTTT
CDR3 protein: CASKRDRGNTEAFF
J gene: TRBJ1-1
CDR3 length: 14
V gene: TRBV19
D gene: TRBD1
clone size: .

CDR3 DNA: TGTGCCAGCAGCCCGACAGGCCGCTATGGCTACACCTTC
CDR3 protein: CASSPTGRYGYTF
J gene: TRBJ1-2
CDR3 length: 13
V gene: TRBV5-4
D gene: .
clone size: .

CDR3 DNA: TGTGCCAGCTCACCCTCTTTGGCGGGAGCCTACGAGCAGTACTTC
CDR3 protein: CASSPSLAGAYEQYF
J gene: TRBJ2-7
CDR3 length: 15
V gene: TRBV18
D gene: TRBD2
clone size: .

CDR3 DNA: TGCGCCAGCAGCCCCTCGGGGGGGGCGTATGAGACCCAGTACTTC
CDR3 protein: CASSPSGGAYETQYF
J gene: TRBJ2-5
CDR3 length: 15
V gene: TRBV5-1
D gene: TRBD2
clone size: .

CDR3 DNA: TGTGCCAGCAGTTACTCTAAACAGATGATGAACACTGAAGCTTTCTTT
CDR3 protein: CASSYSKQMMNTEAFF
J gene: TRBJ1-1
CDR3 length: 16
V gene: TRBV6-5
D gene: .
clone size: .

CDR3 DNA: TGTGCCAGCAGTTATAGGACAGACCACGGAAGCTACACCTTC
CDR3 protein: CASSYRTDHGSYTF
J gene: TRBJ1-2
CDR3 length: 14
V gene: TRBV6-5
D gene: .
clone size: once

CDR3 DNA: TGTGCCAGCAGCTCTCGACGGGACAGGACATCCTACGAGCAGTACTTC
CDR3 protein: CASSSRRDRTSYEQYF
J gene: TRBJ2-7
CDR3 length: 16
V gene: TRBV11-3
D gene: TRBD1
clone size: medium-sized

CDR3 DNA: TGCAGCGCCGGTGGGGCTAGCGGGAGGGCAGGAGATACGCAGTATTTT
CDR3 protein: CSAGGASGRAGDTQYF
J gene: TRBJ2-3
CDR3 length: 16
V gene: TRBV29-1
D gene: TRBD2
clone size: few

CDR3 DNA: TGTGCCAGCAGCCAAGAGATGAACACTGAAGCTTTCTTT
CDR3 protein: CASSQEMNTEAFF
J gene: TRBJ1-1
CDR3 length: 13
V gene: TRBV6-4
D gene: .
clone size: .

CDR3 DNA: TGCAGTGCTAGTACTAGCGGGAGTCGAGGCTCCTACAATGAGCAGTTCTTC
CDR3 protein: CSASTSGSRGSYNEQFF
J gene: TRBJ2-1
CDR3 length: 17
V gene: TRBV20-1
D gene: TRBD2
clone size: .

CDR3 DNA: TGTGCCAGCAGCCCGGACGAGCGGGAGGAGGGAGATACGCAGTATTTT
CDR3 protein: CASSPDEREEGDTQYF
J gene: TRBJ2-3
CDR3 length: 16
V gene: TRBV3-1/TRBV3-2
D gene: TRBD2
clone size: .

CDR3 DNA: TGTGCCAGCACCAGGGACAGAGCAACAGATACGCAGTATTTT
CDR3 protein: CASTRDRATDTQYF
J gene: TRBJ2-3
CDR3 length: 14
V gene: TRBV2
D gene: TRBD1
clone size: .

CDR3 DNA: TGTGCCAGTGCTGATGCGGGAGAGACCCAGTACTTC
CDR3 protein: CASADAGETQYF
J gene: TRBJ2-5
CDR3 length: 12
V gene: TRBV19
D gene: .
clone size: .

CDR3 DNA: TGTGCCAGCAGCCCCGTGAGGCCCGAGCAGTACTTC
CDR3 protein: CASSPVRPEQYF
J gene: TRBJ2-7
CDR3 length: 12
V gene: TRBV11-2
D gene: .
clone size: .

CDR3 DNA: TGTGCCAGCTCACTCAGGACGGCGGGGGTTAATGAAAAACTGTTTTTT
CDR3 protein: CASSLRTAGVNEKLFF
J gene: TRBJ1-4
CDR3 length: 16
V gene: TRBV18
D gene: .
clone size: .

CDR3 DNA: TGTGCCAGCAGCTCACAGGGGAGCGGGGAAAAACTGTTTTTT
CDR3 protein: CASSSQGSGEKLFF
J gene: TRBJ1-4
CDR3 length: 14
V gene: TRBV7-9
D gene: TRBD1
clone size: .

CDR3 DNA: TGTGCCAGCAGCCAAGATCTGACGGGACAGGGGGCCGATGGCTACACCTTC
CDR3 protein: CASSQDLTGQGADGYTF
J gene: TRBJ1-2
CDR3 length: 17
V gene: TRBV3-1/TRBV3-2
D gene: TRBD1
clone size: .

CDR3 DNA: TGTGCCAGCAGCCATGGGGGACTTCGCACAGATACGCAGTATTTT
CDR3 protein: CASSHGGLRTDTQYF
J gene: TRBJ2-3
CDR3 length: 15
V gene: TRBV9
D gene: .
clone size: once

CDR3 DNA: TGTGCCAGCTCACCGGGGAGGGCAGGCGCCGGGGAGCTGTTTTTT
CDR3 protein: CASSPGRAGAGELFF
J gene: TRBJ2-2
CDR3 length: 15
V gene: TRBV18
D gene: TRBD2
clone size: .

CDR3 DNA: TGTGCCAGCAGCCTACGATACAATGAGCAGTTCTTC
CDR3 protein: CASSLRYNEQFF
J gene: TRBJ2-1
CDR3 length: 12
V gene: TRBV12-3/TRBV12-4
D gene: .
clone size: .

CDR3 DNA: TGCGCCAGCAGTCAATCGCAGGCAGTCAATCAGCCCCAGCATTTT
CDR3 protein: CASSQSQAVNQPQHF
J gene: TRBJ1-5
CDR3 length: 15
V gene: TRBV23-1
D gene: .
clone size: .

CDR3 DNA: TGTGCCAGCAGCCCAACTACGGGACAGAGAATGTTAGCCAAAAACATTCAGTACTTC
CDR3 protein: CASSPTTGQRMLAKNIQYF
J gene: TRBJ2-4
CDR3 length: 19
V gene: TRBV3-1/TRBV3-2
D gene: TRBD1
clone size: .

CDR3 DNA: TGTGCCAGCAGCTTCTTTCGGGTGAACACTGAAGCTTTCTTT
CDR3 protein: CASSFFRVNTEAFF
J gene: TRBJ1-1
CDR3 length: 14
V gene: TRBV7-2
D gene: .
clone size: .

CDR3 DNA: TGTGCCAGCAGTGGGTTGACAGGGGATCAGCCCCAGCATTTT
CDR3 protein: CASSGLTGDQPQHF
J gene: TRBJ1-5
CDR3 length: 14
V gene: TRBV25-1
D gene: TRBD1
clone size: .

CDR3 DNA: TGTGCCAGTAGTATAGAGGCATTTGGTCAGTATGTGAACACTGAAGCTTTCTTT
CDR3 protein: CASSIEAFGQYVNTEAFF
J gene: TRBJ1-1
CDR3 length: 18
V gene: TRBV19
D gene: .
clone size: .

CDR3 DNA: TGTGCCAGCAGTTTATGGAGCGGGAGCGCAGATACGCAGTATTTT
CDR3 protein: CASSLWSGSADTQYF
J gene: TRBJ2-3
CDR3 length: 15
V gene: TRBV27
D gene: TRBD2
clone size: .

CDR3 DNA: TGTGCCAGTAGTACCAGTTTTTCTGGAAACACCATATATTTT
CDR3 protein: CASSTSFSGNTIYF
J gene: TRBJ1-3
CDR3 length: 14
V gene: TRBV19
D gene: .
clone size: .

CDR3 DNA: TGTGCCAGCAGCCTCCAGGGAACTAACACTGAAGCTTTCTTT
CDR3 protein: CASSLQGTNTEAFF
J gene: TRBJ1-1
CDR3 length: 14
V gene: TRBV14
D gene: .
clone size: once

CDR3 DNA: TGCAGCGTTGATTCCGAACCTCCGGGCTATGGCTACACCTTC
CDR3 protein: CSVDSEPPGYGYTF
J gene: TRBJ1-2
CDR3 length: 14
V gene: TRBV29-1
D gene: .
clone size: .

CDR3 DNA: TGTGCCAGCAGTTACTCGAGGTGGGGGCCCTCCTACGAGCAGTACTTC
CDR3 protein: CASSYSRWGPSYEQYF
J gene: TRBJ2-7
CDR3 length: 16
V gene: TRBV6-2/TRBV6-3
D gene: .
clone size: few

CDR3 DNA: TGTGCCACTCGGAGTTCGGAGAACACTGAAGCTTTCTTT
CDR3 protein: CATRSSENTEAFF
J gene: TRBJ1-1
CDR3 length: 13
V gene: TRBV2
D gene: .
clone size: .

CDR3 DNA: TGTGCCAGCAGTTCCGCCACAGGGGACACTGAAGCTTTCTTT
CDR3 protein: CASSSATGDTEAFF
J gene: TRBJ1-1
CDR3 length: 14
V gene: TRBV6-2/TRBV6-3
D gene: TRBD1
clone size: .

CDR3 DNA: TGCGCCAGCAGCCAAAACTACAGGGGAAACACCGGGGAGCTGTTTTTT
CDR3 protein: CASSQNYRGNTGELFF
J gene: TRBJ2-2
CDR3 length: 16
V gene: TRBV4-3
D gene: TRBD1
clone size: .

CDR3 DNA: TGTGCCAGCAGCAGACACCAGCCACAGGGAGGGACCGGGGAGCTGTTTTTT
CDR3 protein: CASSRHQPQGGTGELFF
J gene: TRBJ2-2
CDR3 length: 17
V gene: TRBV7-6
D gene: .
clone size: .

CDR3 DNA: TGCGCCAGCAGCTTCCGGCTAGCTTTGAACACCGGGGAGCTGTTTTTT
CDR3 protein: CASSFRLALNTGELFF
J gene: TRBJ2-2
CDR3 length: 16
V gene: TRBV5-1
D gene: .
clone size: .

CDR3 DNA: TGCAGCGTTCGGGAGGGAACAGATACGCAGTATTTT
CDR3 protein: CSVREGTDTQYF
J gene: TRBJ2-3
CDR3 length: 12
V gene: TRBV29-1
D gene: TRBD2
clone size: .

CDR3 DNA: TGTGCCAGCAGTGAAGTTGAACAGGGTGGCGGCTACACCTTC
CDR3 protein: CASSEVEQGGGYTF
J gene: TRBJ1-2
CDR3 length: 14
V gene: TRBV6-1
D gene: .
clone size: .

CDR3 DNA: TGTGCCAGTAGTATAACCGGCGGGAGGGTCTCGGGAGGGGAGCTGTTTTTT
CDR3 protein: CASSITGGRVSGGELFF
J gene: TRBJ2-2
CDR3 length: 17
V gene: TRBV19
D gene: TRBD2
clone size: .

CDR3 DNA: TGTGCCAGCAGGGTAGCGGGGGGCTACTACAATGAGCAGTTCTTC
CDR3 protein: CASRVAGGYYNEQFF
J gene: TRBJ2-1
CDR3 length: 15
V gene: TRBV6-5
D gene: TRBD2
clone size: .

CDR3 DNA: TGTGCCAGCAGCCACACCGGGACTAGCGGGAGAAATGAGCAGTTCTTC
CDR3 protein: CASSHTGTSGRNEQFF
J gene: TRBJ2-1
CDR3 length: 16
V gene: TRBV3-1/TRBV3-2
D gene: TRBD2
clone size: once

CDR3 DNA: TGTGCCAGCAGCCAAGGAGGTCCCCTCAATCAGCCCCAGCATTTT
CDR3 protein: CASSQGGPLNQPQHF
J gene: TRBJ1-5
CDR3 length: 15
V gene: TRBV3-1/TRBV3-2
D gene: .
clone size: .

CDR3 DNA: TGTGCCAGTAGTATAGGAACCCAGGCAACTAATGAAAAACTGTTTTTT
CDR3 protein: CASSIGTQATNEKLFF
J gene: TRBJ1-4
CDR3 length: 16
V gene: TRBV19
D gene: .
clone size: .

CDR3 DNA: TGTGCCAGCAGCCAAGATGGGAGGAGGTTGAATGGCTACACCTTC
CDR3 protein: CASSQDGRRLNGYTF
J gene: TRBJ1-2
CDR3 length: 15
V gene: TRBV14
D gene: .
clone size: .

CDR3 DNA: TGTGCCAGTTGGGGCGGGGAGCCGTACAATGAGCAGTTCTTC
CDR3 protein: CASWGGEPYNEQFF
J gene: TRBJ2-1
CDR3 length: 14
V gene: TRBV6-5
D gene: .
clone size: .